These 16 T cell receptor beta chains were all obtained from the same sample, sequenced in a study of response to subunit inactivated influenza vaccine. TCRdb used MiXCR to reprocess the RT-PCR reads, holding one entry per CDR3 protein. The sample includes almost 250,000 distinct CDR3 sequences, 10% to 15% of them seen just once. This specimen was non-naive T cells sorted from PBMCs, taken about 14 days before vaccination. These receptors originate from a man aged 50 or older who received an inactivated influenza vaccine.

The chain combines TRBV5-6 with TRBJ2-7; perhaps TRBD1 as D (5 bases). The CDR3 runs to 13 residues. Germline-derived CDR1 and CDR2 are SGHDT and YYEEEE. With 0 bases removed from V and 5 bases from J, the gap between germline ends came to 9 bases. The CDR3 loop is CASSLDRFHEQYF. The CDR3 region has the DNA TGTGCCAGCAGCTTGGACAGGTTTCACGAGCAGTACTTC.

The chain carries TRBV20-1 and TRBJ2-3; D is perhaps TRBD1 (6 bases). The germline V gene has CDR1 DFQATT and CDR2 SNEGSKA (reference sequence). The germline V and J ends were trimmed by 5 bases and 7 bases, with 13 bases remaining between them. This CDR3 comprises 12 residues. This CDR3 reads CSAPPDRNTQYF. CDR3 sequence (DNA): TGCAGTGCTCCGCCCGACAGGAATACGCAGTATTTT.

The rearrangement uses TRBV28 and TRBJ2-1; TRBD1 agrees at 7 bases. The CDR3 contains 13 residues. The germline V gene encodes CDR1 MDHEN and CDR2 SYDVKM. V lost 7 bases to trimming and J lost 6 bases; unmatched junction nucleotides: 6. The CDR3 region has the DNA TGTGCCAGCAAACAGGGGCCTACCAATGAGCAGTTCTTC. Protein product: CASKQGPTNEQFF.

V gene TRBV12-3 or TRBV12-4 combines with J gene TRBJ2-3, with 8 bases fitting TRBD2. The ends lost 5 bases at V and 0 bases at J; junction bases unmatched: 10. The CDR3 loop spans 17 amino acids. This CDR3 reads CASSPLPGGGSTDTQYF. The CDR3 bases are TGTGCCAGCAGTCCCCTCCCGGGCGGGGGGAGCACAGATACGCAGTATTTT.

J is TRBJ2-1 and V is TRBV7-8; 11 bases are a match to TRBD1. J was trimmed by 7 bases and V by 0 bases; bases with no gene match: 2. The CDR3 totals 15 residues. Germline CDR1 is SGHVS and CDR2 is FQNEAQ. CDR3 coding DNA: TGTGCCAGCAGCTTAGCCGGGACAGGGGGGAATGAGCAGTTCTTC. It codes for CASSLAGTGGNEQFF.

This rearrangement joins TRBV18 to TRBJ2-1; TRBD2 agrees at 9 bases. CDR1 is KGHSH and CDR2 is LQKENI in the germline V gene. This CDR3 has 16 amino acids. Germline trimming cut 4 bases from V and 2 bases from J; bases unmatched to any gene: 6. The CDR3, as DNA: TGTGCCAGCTCACACAGGACTAGCGCCACCTACAATGAGCAGTTCTTC. As protein: CASSHRTSATYNEQFF.

This clonotype occurred a few times. The chain couples TRBV20-1 to TRBJ2-7, with 8 bases matching TRBD1. CDR3 length equals 12 residues. Germline CDR1 and CDR2: DFQATT and SNEGSKA (reference sequence). V shed 8 bases, J shed 7 bases, and the junction held 10 bases outside the gene matches. Here the CDR3 reads CSPRQGSREQYF. For the CDR3, the DNA is TGCAGTCCAAGACAGGGGTCGAGGGAGCAGTACTTC.

This clonotype was counted between two and nine times. The genes are TRBV10-3 and TRBJ1-4; 10 nucleotides match TRBD1. V shed 10 bases, J shed 6 bases, and the junction held 8 bases outside the gene matches. The CDR3 sequence is 14 residues long. From germline, CDR1 is ENHRY and CDR2 SYGVKD. The CDR3 DNA reads as TGTGCCACCGGATCCGGGACAGGGGATGAAAAACTGTTTTTT. This encodes CATGSGTGDEKLFF.

This clonotype was detected many times. The chain couples TRBV7-2 to TRBJ2-3; D might be TRBD1 (5 bases). The CDR3 extends over 13 amino acids. V was cut by 3 bases and J by 7 bases, with 11 bases left in between. The germline V gene encodes CDR1 SGHTA and CDR2 FQGNSA. CDR3 coding DNA: TGTGCCAGCAGCTTGGGGCTAGTGCATACGCAGTATTTT. This translates into CASSLGLVHTQYF.

This chain links TRBV5-4 with TRBJ2-7; TRBD1 or TRBD2 may be the D gene (5 bases each). The germline CDR1 and CDR2 sequences are SGHNT and YYREEE (reference sequence). Trimming cost V 5 bases and J 3 bases, with 12 bases left between them. The CDR3 is made up of 13 amino acids. CDR3 region: CASSWDGNYEQYF. The CDR3 coding sequence is TGTGCCAGCAGTTGGGACGGAAACTACGAGCAGTACTTC.

V and J are TRBV4-2 and TRBJ2-5, with TRBD2 identical over 15 bases. CDR3 length: 17 amino acids. The J segment lost 5 bases and the V segment lost 1 base, leaving 5 bases of the junction unmatched. CDR1 LGHNA and CDR2 YNFKEQ come from the germline V gene. The CDR3 region is CASSQGTSGRGGETQYF. CDR3 DNA: TGTGCCAGCAGCCAAGGGACTAGCGGGAGGGGCGGGGAGACCCAGTACTTC.

V and J are TRBV20-1 and TRBJ2-1; 9 nucleotides agree with TRBD2. CDR1 DFQATT and CDR2 SNEGSKA come from the germline V gene (reference sequence). This CDR3 spans 14 amino acids. The junction had 9 bases not matched to a gene; V was cut back by 4 bases and J by 8 bases. The CDR3 DNA reads as TGCAGTGCTATTAGCGGGGGAGGTTGGGATGAGCAGTTCTTC. Translated: CSAISGGGWDEQFF.

Only a few counts were recorded for this clonotype. This rearrangement joins TRBV12-3 or TRBV12-4 to TRBJ2-5; 11 positions agree with TRBD1. Trimming at V came to 1 base and at J to 0 bases, leaving 4 bases not matched to a gene. This CDR3 has 17 residues. CDR3 sequence reads: CASSLEGDRGYQETQYF. The CDR3 region has the DNA TGTGCCAGCAGTTTAGAAGGGGACAGGGGGTACCAAGAGACCCAGTACTTC.

There are many counts of this clonotype. The chain combines TRBV5-1 with TRBJ2-6; 9 nucleotides agree with TRBD1. The CDR3 totals 17 residues. V lost 7 bases and J lost 0; bases outside the gene matches: 8. Germline-derived CDR1 and CDR2 are SGHRS and YFSETQ. The DNA of the CDR3 is TGCGCCAGCCGCCGGGACAGGGTTAACTCTGGGGCCAACGTCCTGACTTTC. This codes for CASRRDRVNSGANVLTF.

This clonotype was observed a few times. The chain combines TRBV3-1 with TRBJ2-1; D uncertain. Germline V gene sequence: CDR1 LGHDT, CDR2 YNNKEL (reference sequence). V shed 1 base and J shed 7 bases, with 8 bases lying between them. This CDR3 spans 13 amino acids. CDR3 region: CASSQGRDNEQFF. The CDR3 bases are TGTGCCAGCAGCCAAGGTAGGGATAATGAGCAGTTCTTC.

This clonotype was seen only once. The V call is TRBV9, the J call TRBJ1-4, with a tentative D call TRBD1 (5 bases). V dropped 5 bases and J dropped 4 bases, with 12 bases sitting between them. Germline V gene data show CDR1 as SGDLS and CDR2 as YYNGEE. The CDR3 loop spans 14 amino acids. The CDR3 DNA is TGTGCCAGCAGTGAAAGGGGAATTAATGAAAAACTGTTTTTT. Residues: CASSERGINEKLFF.